This TCR beta chain was captured in a study of cytomegalovirus exposure and HLA in healthy donors. For the study at large: The approximately 130 validation repertoires were reported in a later analysis to have been generated on the same platform as the roughly 720 first-cohort repertoires.

Overall study results and limits: TCR clusters originating in the first cohort tended to co-occur in the roughly 120 validation repertoires, according to a later analysis. A few chains tied to CMV proved CMV antigen-specific in vitro.

For this clone: As yet, its antigen is unknown.

Profiled with immunoSEQ multiplex PCR; TCRdb holds only in-frame clones, not every one. The sample has some 170,000 clones; approximately 86% are singletons. CDR3 size: 14 residues. In germline, CDR1 is SGDLS, CDR2 YYNGEE. The V gene lost 4 bases and the J gene lost 2 bases, with 11 bases spanning the gap. The donors were members of the validation cohort, which comprised around 110 subjects and was separate from the first cohort of 666 subjects. Material: PBMCs. The sequence derives from a man aged 18 to 29 in good health and CMV-seropositive. The chain links TRBV9 to TRBJ2-3; no firm D call. Here the CDR3 reads CASSPRSSTDTQYF. CDR3 bases: TGTGCCAGCAGCCCTCGCAGTTCCACAGATACGCAGTATTTT.